The TCR beta chain described here comes from a study of high-grade serous ovarian cancer treatment subgroups. In the study overall: On average, approximately 14,000 reads and 7,000 to 8,500 unique TCR beta rearrangements were obtained per sample.

This clone was detected a few times. The antigen remains undetermined. At one end the junction does not follow the germline gene, possibly because of a read error. The tumor samples were collected prior to definitive surgery or chemotherapy. Study-wide findings and caveats: The analyses considered CDR3 and ignored CDR1 and CDR2. These tumor repertoires lack spatial information from bulk sequencing. Different patients shared almost no repertoire; same-patient tumors shared about 0.095 to 0.85.

Only in-frame clones appear in the TCRdb table, and some are missing; sequencing was by immunoSEQ multiplex PCR. The data show about 2,100 clones, 65% to 80% seen once. CDR3 length: 15 residues. CDR1 is SSHAT and CDR2 is FNYEAQ in the germline V gene (reference sequence). The sequenced material came from tumor tissue. The chain has TRBV7-7 and TRBJ1-5, with 7 bases that match TRBD1. The source is a human donor with high-grade serous ovarian cancer. CDR3 sequence (DNA): TGTGCTAGCAGCTTCGGGACAGCTAGCAATCAGCCCCAGCATTTT. Translating it yields CASSFGTASNQPQHF.